Listed below are T cell receptor beta chains from one sample, sequenced in a study of T cell changes during pregnancy in multiple sclerosis. Sequencing used immunoSEQ multiplex PCR; TCRdb keeps in-frame clones, though not all of them. The sample shows under 65,000 clones, 93% of them seen only once. The sample in question was CD8+ T cells from peripheral blood mononuclear cells, obtained in the second trimester of pregnancy. The receptors originated from a female donor with multiple sclerosis, enrolled in a pregnancy study. Both conserved end residues are part of each CDR3. D genes are given only for firm matches. Some rows have no size entry. The others give once, few or many, or a class for an expanded clone.

-	TRBV27	-	TRBJ2-3	TGTGCCAGCCATAGAGGAGATACGCAGTATTTT	CASHRGDTQYF
-	TRBV19	-	TRBJ2-7	TGTGCCAGTAGTATAACAGCCTCCTACGAGCAGTACTTC	CASSITASYEQYF
TRBD1	TRBV18	-	TRBJ2-2	TGTGCCAGCTCACCATCCGGACAGGGGGCCGGCGGGGAGCTGTTTTTT	CASSPSGQGAGGELFF
TRBD1	TRBV6-6	-	TRBJ2-7	TGTGCCAGCAGTTACTCGGGACAGGGAATTACCTACGAGCAGTACTTC	CASSYSGQGITYEQYF
TRBD1	TRBV2	-	TRBJ1-1	TGTGCCAGCAGTGAAGTTGTGGGACAGGCGACTGAAGCTTTCTTT	CASSEVVGQATEAFF
TRBD2	TRBV9	-	TRBJ2-3	TGTGCCAGCAGCGTAGAAGCGGGAGGGTCAACAGATACGCAGTATTTT	CASSVEAGGSTDTQYF
-	TRBV5-1	-	TRBJ2-5	TGCGCCAGCAGCATCTTTGAGGGCTGGGTGGAGACCCAGTACTTC	CASSIFEGWVETQYF
TRBD1	TRBV2	-	TRBJ1-5	TGTGCCACACAGGGGCGCAATCAGCCCCAGCATTTT	CATQGRNQPQHF
TRBD1	TRBV7-6	-	TRBJ2-5	TGTGCCAGCAGCATCAGGACAGGTTTTGAGACCCAGTACTTC	CASSIRTGFETQYF
TRBD1	TRBV13	-	TRBJ2-5	TGTGCCAGCAGCCTCAGACAGGGGGGAGAGACCCAGTACTTC	CASSLRQGGETQYF
-	TRBV30	-	TRBJ1-5	TGTGCCTGGAGTGTTAACGCTAATAGCAATCAGCCCCAGCATTTT	CAWSVNANSNQPQHF
TRBD1	TRBV12-5	-	TRBJ1-1	TGTGCTAGTGGTTTGGTACAGGGGGCTTTATGGTACACTGAAGCTTTCTTT	CASGLVQGALWYTEAFF
-	TRBV29-1	-	TRBJ2-7	TGCAGCGTCTATTATCGGGACTCCTACGAGCAGTACTTC	CSVYYRDSYEQYF
-	TRBV7-7	-	TRBJ2-1	TGTGCCAGCAGCTTAGAGAGGGTTCCCTACAATGAGCAGTTCTTC	CASSLERVPYNEQFF
TRBD2	TRBV27	-	TRBJ2-1	TGTGCCAGCAGTTCCGGACTAGCGGGGAATGAGCAGTTCTTC	CASSSGLAGNEQFF
-	TRBV4-1	once	TRBJ1-2	TGCGCCAGCAGCCAAGATACAGACCTTAACTATGGCTACACCTTC	CASSQDTDLNYGYTF
TRBD2	TRBV13	-	TRBJ2-7	TGTGCCAGCAGCTATTGGACTAGCGGGATCACCGAGCAGTACTTC	CASSYWTSGITEQYF
TRBD1	TRBV10-3	-	TRBJ1-2	TGTGCCATCAATGACAGGGGGACTTATGGCTACACCTTC	CAINDRGTYGYTF
-	TRBV27	-	TRBJ1-1	TGTGCCAGCAGTTTATCTGCGACAACTAACACTGAAGCTTTCTTT	CASSLSATTNTEAFF
TRBD1	TRBV7-9	-	TRBJ1-2	TGTGCCAGCAGCTTAGCCGGGACAGGGACCCTATACGGCTACACCTTC	CASSLAGTGTLYGYTF
-	TRBV10-1	-	TRBJ2-5	TGCGCCAGCAGTGGCAGTGGGCGACAAGAGACCCAGTACTTC	CASSGSGRQETQYF
TRBD2	TRBV15	-	TRBJ2-5	TGTGCCACCAGCAGATTCCCGGGGACTAGCGGGAGGGGGGAGACCCAGTACTTC	CATSRFPGTSGRGETQYF
TRBD1	TRBV6-5	-	TRBJ1-5	TGTGCCAGCAGCCCCGTCCGGACAGGGGCTCAGCCCCAGCATTTT	CASSPVRTGAQPQHF
TRBD1	TRBV6-5	-	TRBJ2-2	TGTGCCAGCAGTTTGACAGGGAGTTTAGGCGGGGAGCTGTTTTTT	CASSLTGSLGGELFF
-	TRBV29-1	-	TRBJ2-3	TGCAGCGTTTGCCTCTCAGGGGATCAAGATACGCAGTATTTT	CSVCLSGDQDTQYF
-	TRBV7-6	once	TRBJ2-7	TGTGCCAGCAGCAGAGGGGGGGGCAACGAGCAGTACTTC	CASSRGGGNEQYF
-	TRBV7-9	-	TRBJ2-2	TGTGCCAGCAGCCAGGACACCGGGGAGCTGTTTTTT	CASSQDTGELFF
-	TRBV2	-	TRBJ1-4	TGTGCCAGCGGAGGAAGGACAGATGGAGAAAAACTGTTTTTT	CASGGRTDGEKLFF
TRBD1	TRBV2	-	TRBJ2-3	TGTGCCATACAGGGGGTGACAGATACGCAGTATTTT	CAIQGVTDTQYF
TRBD1	TRBV28	once	TRBJ2-5	TGTGCCAGCAGGCTAGGACAGGGGCAAGAGACCCAGTACTTC	CASRLGQGQETQYF
-	TRBV7-9	-	TRBJ1-1	TGTGCCAGCAGCTTAGAGGAGAGACTGAACACTGAAGCTTTCTTT	CASSLEERLNTEAFF
-	TRBV6-5	-	TRBJ2-7	TGTGCCAGCAGTTTGGGAGTCAGCTCCTACGAGCAGTACTTC	CASSLGVSSYEQYF
-	TRBV7-9	once	TRBJ2-7	TGTGCCATCCGTATCCACGGGGGGACAGGCCCCTACGAGCAGTACTTC	CAIRIHGGTGPYEQYF
TRBD1	TRBV4-1	-	TRBJ2-7	TGCGCCAGCAGCCAAGACGTATTGGGGACAGGGGCTTACGAGCAGTACTTC	CASSQDVLGTGAYEQYF
TRBD2	TRBV6-5	-	TRBJ2-5	TGTGCCAGCAGTATTAGCGGGGGGACCCAAGAGACCCAGTACTTC	CASSISGGTQETQYF
-	TRBV2	-	TRBJ1-1	TGTGCCAGCAGTCCACAGGGCCCTAGGGCGAACACTGAAGCTTTCTTT	CASSPQGPRANTEAFF
TRBD2	TRBV7-6	-	TRBJ2-3	TGTGCCAGCAGCAAGCGGGACTCCGTAGATACGCAGTATTTT	CASSKRDSVDTQYF